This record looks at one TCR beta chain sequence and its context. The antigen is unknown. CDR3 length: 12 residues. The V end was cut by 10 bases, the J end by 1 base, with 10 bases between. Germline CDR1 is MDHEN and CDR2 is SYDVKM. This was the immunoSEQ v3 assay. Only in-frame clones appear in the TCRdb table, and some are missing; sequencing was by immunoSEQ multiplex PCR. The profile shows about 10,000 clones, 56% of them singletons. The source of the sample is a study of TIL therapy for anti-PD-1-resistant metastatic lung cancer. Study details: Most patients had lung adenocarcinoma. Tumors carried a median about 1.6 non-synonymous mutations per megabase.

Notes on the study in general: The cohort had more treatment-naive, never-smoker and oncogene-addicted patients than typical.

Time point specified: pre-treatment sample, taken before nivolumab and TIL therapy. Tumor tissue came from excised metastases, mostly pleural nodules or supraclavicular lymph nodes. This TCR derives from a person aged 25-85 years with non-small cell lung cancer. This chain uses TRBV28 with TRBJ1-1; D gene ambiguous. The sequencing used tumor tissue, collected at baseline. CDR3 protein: CANGPGNTEAFF. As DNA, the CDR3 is TGTGCCAATGGACCAGGGAACACTGAAGCTTTCTTT.